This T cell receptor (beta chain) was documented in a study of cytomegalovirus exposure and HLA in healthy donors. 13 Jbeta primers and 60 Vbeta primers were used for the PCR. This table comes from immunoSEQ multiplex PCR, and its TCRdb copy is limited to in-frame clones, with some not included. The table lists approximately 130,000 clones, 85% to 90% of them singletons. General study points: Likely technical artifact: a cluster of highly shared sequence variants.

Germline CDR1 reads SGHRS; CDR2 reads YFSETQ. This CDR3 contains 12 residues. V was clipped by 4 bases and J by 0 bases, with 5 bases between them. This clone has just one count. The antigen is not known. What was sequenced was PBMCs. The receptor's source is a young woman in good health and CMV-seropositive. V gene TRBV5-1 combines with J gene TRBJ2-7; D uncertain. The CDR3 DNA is TGCGCCAGCAGCCTCCTCTCCTACGAGCAGTACTTC. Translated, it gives CASSLLSYEQYF.